This T cell receptor (beta chain) was recovered during a study of breast tumors, draining lymph nodes, adjacent tissues. The lymph nodes were axillary draining lymph nodes from breast cancer patients. Study-wide points: Tumors had less TCR diversity than lymph nodes, more than nontumor tissue. Data fit most tumor T cells coming from lymph node, expanding in tumor. That most tumor T cells come from lymph nodes remained unproven.

Germline values: CDR1 LNHNV, CDR2 YYDKDF (reference sequence). V shed 5 bases, J shed 0 bases, and the junction held 9 bases outside the gene matches. The CDR3 length is 19 residues. TCRdb itself ran the multiplex PCR reads through MiXCR, one entry per CDR3 protein. The sample lists about 220,000 distinct CDR3 sequences; approximately 36% were seen once. In this sample, this clonotype turned up once. Its target is not known. The V gene is TRBV15, the J gene TRBJ2-6; 11 positions agree with TRBD2. The clonotype comes from a female donor with breast cancer. Some clones in this sample may be carry-over from other donors' samples. Sequencing was performed on axillary lymph node tissue. This chain's CDR3 is CATSDQASGRFSGANVLTF. The CDR3 coding sequence is TGTGCCACCAGCGACCAAGCTAGCGGGAGGTTCTCTGGGGCCAACGTCCTGACTTTC.